This T cell receptor (beta chain) was observed in a study of T cell changes during pregnancy in multiple sclerosis (dated by TCRdb to about 2019). In the study overall: Changes in the T cell repertoire over the course of pregnancy were examined in this study in women with multiple sclerosis.

The CDR3 numbers 15 residues from cysteine through phenylalanine. Only CDR3 DNA is held: 45 bases, read in frame from base 1. Trimming costs V 3 bases and J 6 bases, and their ends lie 15 bases apart. CDR1 and CDR2 are read off the germline V gene as MRHNA and SNTAGT. The protocol used for the library was the immunoSEQ multiplex PCR assay. TCRdb took over this immuneACCESS table, retaining in-frame rearrangements with V and J assigned. Such tables are incomplete; in checked studies, under half of the missing clones stem from an unresolved V gene, and the remainder is unexplained. For this sample the table gives 25,000 to 30,000 clones, of which 89% were detected only once. The ten largest clones represent approximately 6.8% of the sample. This clone was observed once. The target of this receptor is not known. Nothing much larger sits one base from this clone, and base qualities are not available.

Sequencing used CD8+ T cells from peripheral blood mononuclear cells, obtained after pregnancy. The chain joins TRBV6-4 to TRBJ2-1, and perhaps TRBD2 as D gene, on 5 matching bases. The sequence was collected from a female donor with multiple sclerosis, enrolled in a pregnancy study. The CDR3 in this case is CASSDGRAPGNEQFF. The DNA is TGTGCCAGCAGTGATGGGCGGGCCCCAGGCAATGAGCAGTTCTTC.